Relative to its sample, the clone carrying this T cell receptor (beta chain) is medium-sized. The sample has other DNA sequences that encode this CDR3 too. The data belong to a study of shared clonotypes between healthy human individuals. The germline gives CDR1 MNHNS, CDR2 SASEGT. After removal of 2 bases from V and 3 bases from J, the junction contained 1 base not matched to a gene. The CDR3 is 15 amino acids. TCRdb's table, derived via immunoSEQ multiplex PCR, lists solely in-frame clones and lacks some. The sample lists about 110,000 clones, 68% occurring once. The chain couples TRBV6-1 to TRBJ2-7, with 13 bases aligning to TRBD2. The source material was memory CD8+ T cells sorted from blood. Subset denoted: CD45RO+ cells pooled with CCR7-negative TemRA cells. This TCR came from a woman aged 25-40 years in good health. CDR3 in amino acids: CASSERTSGSYEQYF. The DNA for the CDR3 is TGTGCCAGCAGTGAAAGGACTAGCGGGAGCTACGAGCAGTACTTC.